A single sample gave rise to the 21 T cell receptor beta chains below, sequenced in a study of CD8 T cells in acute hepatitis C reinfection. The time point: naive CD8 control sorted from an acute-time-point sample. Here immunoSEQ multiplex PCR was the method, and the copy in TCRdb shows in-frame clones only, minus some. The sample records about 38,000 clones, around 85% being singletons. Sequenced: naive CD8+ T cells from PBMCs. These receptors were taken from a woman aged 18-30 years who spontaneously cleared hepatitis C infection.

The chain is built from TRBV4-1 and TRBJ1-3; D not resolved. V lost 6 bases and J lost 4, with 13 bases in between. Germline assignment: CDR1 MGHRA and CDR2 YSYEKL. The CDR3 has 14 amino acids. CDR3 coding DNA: TGCGCCAGCAGTCCACCGAATTTCGGAAACACCATATATTTT. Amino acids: CASSPPNFGNTIYF.

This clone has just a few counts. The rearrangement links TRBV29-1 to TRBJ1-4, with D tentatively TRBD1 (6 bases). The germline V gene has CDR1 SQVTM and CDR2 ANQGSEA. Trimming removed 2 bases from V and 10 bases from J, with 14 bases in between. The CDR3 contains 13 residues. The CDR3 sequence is CSVEWDMAGKLFF. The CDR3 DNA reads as TGCAGCGTTGAATGGGACATGGCTGGAAAACTGTTTTTT.

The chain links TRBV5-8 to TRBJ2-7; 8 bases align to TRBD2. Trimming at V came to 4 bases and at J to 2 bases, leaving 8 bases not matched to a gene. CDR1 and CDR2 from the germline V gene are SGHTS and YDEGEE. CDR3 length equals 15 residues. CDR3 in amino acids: CASSRRGGEPYEQYF. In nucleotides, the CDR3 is TGTGCCAGCAGCCGCCGGGGGGGAGAGCCCTACGAGCAGTACTTC.

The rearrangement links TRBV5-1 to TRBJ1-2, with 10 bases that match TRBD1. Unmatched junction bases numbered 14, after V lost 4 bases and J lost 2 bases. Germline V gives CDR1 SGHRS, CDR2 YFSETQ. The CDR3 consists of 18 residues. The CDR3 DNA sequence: TGCGCCAGCAGCGCGACGGGACAGGGGAACGGGGGCAACTATGGCTACACCTTC. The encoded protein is CASSATGQGNGGNYGYTF.

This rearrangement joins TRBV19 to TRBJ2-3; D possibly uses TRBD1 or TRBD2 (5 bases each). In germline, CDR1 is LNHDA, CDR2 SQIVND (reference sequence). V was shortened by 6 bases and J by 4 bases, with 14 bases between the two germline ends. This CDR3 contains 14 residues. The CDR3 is CASSTDSGPDTQYF. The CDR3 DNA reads TGTGCCAGTAGCACCGACAGCGGCCCAGATACGCAGTATTTT.

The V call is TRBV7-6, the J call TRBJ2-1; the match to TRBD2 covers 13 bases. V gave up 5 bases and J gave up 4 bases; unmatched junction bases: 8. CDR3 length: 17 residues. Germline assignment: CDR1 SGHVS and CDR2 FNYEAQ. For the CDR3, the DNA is TGTGCCAGCAGCCTAACTAGCGGGAGGGTATTATACAATGAGCAGTTCTTC. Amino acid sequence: CASSLTSGRVLYNEQFF.

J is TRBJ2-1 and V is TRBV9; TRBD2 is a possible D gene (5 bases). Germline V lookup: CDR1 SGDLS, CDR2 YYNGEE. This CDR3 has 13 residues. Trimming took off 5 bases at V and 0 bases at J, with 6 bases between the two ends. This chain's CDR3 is CASSEGSYNEQFF. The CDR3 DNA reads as TGTGCCAGCAGTGAGGGCTCCTACAATGAGCAGTTCTTC.

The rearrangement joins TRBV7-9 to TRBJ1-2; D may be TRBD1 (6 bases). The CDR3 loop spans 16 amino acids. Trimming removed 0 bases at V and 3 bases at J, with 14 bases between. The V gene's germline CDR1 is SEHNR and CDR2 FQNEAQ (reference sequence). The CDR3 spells CASSLATRQVYYGYTF. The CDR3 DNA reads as TGTGCCAGCAGCTTAGCTACGAGACAGGTCTACTATGGCTACACCTTC.

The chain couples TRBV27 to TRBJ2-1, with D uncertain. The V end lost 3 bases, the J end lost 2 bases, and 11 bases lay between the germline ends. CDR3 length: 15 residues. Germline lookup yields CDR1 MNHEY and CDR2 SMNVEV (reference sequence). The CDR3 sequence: CASSFIQKPYNEQFF. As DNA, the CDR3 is TGTGCCAGCAGTTTCATACAGAAGCCCTACAATGAGCAGTTCTTC.

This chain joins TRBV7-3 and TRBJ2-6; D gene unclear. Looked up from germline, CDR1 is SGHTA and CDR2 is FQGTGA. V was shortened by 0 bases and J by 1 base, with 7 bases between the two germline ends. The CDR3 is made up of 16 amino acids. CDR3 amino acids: CASSLTLGSGANVLTF. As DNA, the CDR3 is TGTGCCAGCAGCTTAACTCTGGGGTCTGGGGCCAACGTCCTGACTTTC.

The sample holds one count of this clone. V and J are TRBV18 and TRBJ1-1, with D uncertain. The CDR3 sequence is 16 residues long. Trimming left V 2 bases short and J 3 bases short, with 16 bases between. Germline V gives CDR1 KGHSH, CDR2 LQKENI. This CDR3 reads CASSPVLGPGHTEAFF. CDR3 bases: TGTGCCAGCTCACCAGTATTAGGTCCAGGCCACACTGAAGCTTTCTTT. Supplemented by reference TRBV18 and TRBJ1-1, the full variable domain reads NAGVMQNPRHLVRRRGQEARLRCSPMKGHSHVYWYRQLPEEGLKFMVYLQKENIIDESGMPKERFSAEFPKEGPSILRIQQVVRGDSAAYFCASSPVLGPGHTEAFFGQGTRLTVV.

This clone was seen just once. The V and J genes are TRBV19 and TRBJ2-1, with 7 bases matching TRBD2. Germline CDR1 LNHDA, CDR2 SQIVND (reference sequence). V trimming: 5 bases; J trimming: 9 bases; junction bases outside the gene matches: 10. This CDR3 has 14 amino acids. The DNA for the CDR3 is TGTGCCAGTAGTCCAGAACTAGCGCCCCTTGAGCAGTTCTTC. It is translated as CASSPELAPLEQFF.

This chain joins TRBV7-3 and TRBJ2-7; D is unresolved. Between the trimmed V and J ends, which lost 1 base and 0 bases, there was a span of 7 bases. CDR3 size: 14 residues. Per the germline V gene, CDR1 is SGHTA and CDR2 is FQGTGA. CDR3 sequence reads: CASSLRASSYEQYF. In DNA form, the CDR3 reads TGTGCCAGCAGCTTAAGGGCGAGCTCCTACGAGCAGTACTTC.

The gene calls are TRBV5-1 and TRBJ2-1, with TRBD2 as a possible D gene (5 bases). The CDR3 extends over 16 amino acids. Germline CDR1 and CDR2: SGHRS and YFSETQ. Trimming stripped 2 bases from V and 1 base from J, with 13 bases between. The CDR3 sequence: CASSFGLGDSYNEQFF. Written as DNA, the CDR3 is TGCGCCAGCAGCTTTGGACTCGGCGATTCCTACAATGAGCAGTTCTTC. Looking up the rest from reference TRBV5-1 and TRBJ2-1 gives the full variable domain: KAGVTQTPRYLIKTRGQQVTLSCSPISGHRSVSWYQQTPGQGLQFLFEYFSETQRNKGNFPGRFSGRQFSNSRSEMNVSTLELGDSALYLCASSFGLGDSYNEQFFGPGTRLTVL.

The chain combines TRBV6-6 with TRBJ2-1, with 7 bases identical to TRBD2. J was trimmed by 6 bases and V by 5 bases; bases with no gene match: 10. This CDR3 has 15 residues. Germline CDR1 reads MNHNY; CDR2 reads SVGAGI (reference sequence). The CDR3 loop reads CASSPPGGESNEQFF. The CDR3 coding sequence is TGTGCCAGCAGTCCCCCTGGGGGGGAGTCCAATGAGCAGTTCTTC.

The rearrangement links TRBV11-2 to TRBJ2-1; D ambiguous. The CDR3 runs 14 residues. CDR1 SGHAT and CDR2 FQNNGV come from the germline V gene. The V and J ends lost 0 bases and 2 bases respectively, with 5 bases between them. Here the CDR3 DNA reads TGTGCCAGCAGCTTAGACAAAGCCTACAATGAGCAGTTCTTC. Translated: CASSLDKAYNEQFF.

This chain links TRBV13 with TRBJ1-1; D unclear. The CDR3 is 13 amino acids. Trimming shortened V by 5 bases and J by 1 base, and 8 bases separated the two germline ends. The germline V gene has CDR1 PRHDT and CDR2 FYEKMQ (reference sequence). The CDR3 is CASSVEGNTEAFF. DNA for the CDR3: TGTGCCAGCAGCGTCGAGGGGAACACTGAAGCTTTCTTT.

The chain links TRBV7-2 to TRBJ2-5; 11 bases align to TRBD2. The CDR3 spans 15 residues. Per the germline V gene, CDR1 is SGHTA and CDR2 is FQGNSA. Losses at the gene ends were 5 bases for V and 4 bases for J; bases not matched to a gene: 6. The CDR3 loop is CASSKSGTSGETQYF. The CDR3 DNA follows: TGTGCCAGCAGCAAATCCGGGACTAGCGGAGAGACCCAGTACTTC.

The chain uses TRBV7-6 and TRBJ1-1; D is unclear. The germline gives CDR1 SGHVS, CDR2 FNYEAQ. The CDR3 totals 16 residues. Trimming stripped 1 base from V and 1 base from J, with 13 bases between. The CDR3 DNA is TGTGCCAGCAGCTTAGATTCGGGTACGGGGAACACTGAAGCTTTCTTT. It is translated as CASSLDSGTGNTEAFF.

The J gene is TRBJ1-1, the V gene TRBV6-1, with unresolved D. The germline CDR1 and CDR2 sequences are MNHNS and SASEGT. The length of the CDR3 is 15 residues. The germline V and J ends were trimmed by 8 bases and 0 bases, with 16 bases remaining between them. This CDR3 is CASRPEDGLNTEAFF. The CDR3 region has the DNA TGTGCCAGCCGACCCGAGGACGGATTGAACACTGAAGCTTTCTTT.

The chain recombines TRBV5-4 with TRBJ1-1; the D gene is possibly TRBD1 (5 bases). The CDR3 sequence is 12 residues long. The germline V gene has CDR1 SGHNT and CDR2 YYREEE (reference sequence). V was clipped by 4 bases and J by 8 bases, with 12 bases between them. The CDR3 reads CASSPGTVEAFF. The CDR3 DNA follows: TGTGCCAGCAGCCCCGGGACGGTCGAAGCTTTCTTT.